This TCR beta chain was recorded in a study of CD8+CD57+ T cells in acquired aplastic anemia (dated by TCRdb to about 2018). The study in broad terms: Extracted DNA from sorted CD4+ and CD8+ cells averaged about 2.9 ug, ranging from about 0.19 to 30 ug. An average of roughly 10 million reads for CD4+ cells and roughly 12 million reads for CD8+ cells was obtained from healthy donor samples.

In the study, sorted CD4+ and CD8+ blood T cells from patients with severe aplastic anemia and from healthy subjects underwent deep sequencing of TCR repertoires. Ficoll-Paque density gradient centrifugation was used to isolate peripheral blood mononuclear cells. Before DNA extraction, CD4+ and CD8+ T cells were sorted with FACS or magnetic beads. This clonotype was recorded only once. Its antigen remains unidentified. Base qualities are not at hand, and no much larger clone is one base apart. A solitary read yields weak support. Genomic DNA served as template for TCR beta VDJ combination and CDR3 sequence profiling. An Illumina HiSeq 2000 was the platform used for TCR repertoire sequencing. Regarding the original processing steps: Repertoires were assessed using TRBV/TRBJ rearrangement plots, CDR3 size and DJ length profiles, and Simpson's diversity index. Whichever DNA sequence was most abundant in the deep sequencing data was defined as the immunodominant clone. CDR3 amino acid sequences were checked for sharing across subjects and were also compared against the VDJdb database and published repertoires. In TCRdb, the public reads were trimmed at Q25 with fastp and aligned with MiXCR, with productive beta chains retained. Entries are consolidated by CDR3 protein sequence, retaining the most common genes and DNA. The V and J calls were determined by TCRdb, not by the authors. The sample profile shows 33,000 or so distinct CDR3 sequences; 76% of them were found once. Over 20% of the sample is held by the ten biggest clonotypes.

General study outcomes and caveats: No significant difference in CD8+ Simpson's diversity was found between patients and healthy controls (P=0.060). Although some 28 CD8+ CDR3 sequences were shared by patients and controls, these sequences appeared highly expressed in patients and within the immunodominant clones of patients.

At the junction V is shortened by 1 base and J by 8 bases; bases outside the gene matches: 10. Including the terminal cysteine and phenylalanine, the CDR3 comprises 17 residues. The read is trimmed to its CDR3 DNA, 51 bases read in frame from base 1. CDR1 SGHVS and CDR2 FNYEAQ are derived from the germline V gene. The receptor's source is a human donor in good health, serving as a control. Material: sorted CD4+, CD8+, or CD8+CD57+ T cells (not recorded which) from PBMCs. The V and J genes are TRBV7-6 and TRBJ2-2; 10 bases in the middle match TRBD2. The DNA is TGTGCCAGCAGCTTAGAGGCTAGCGGGAGTCGAAGGGGGGAGCTGTTTTTT. Its amino acids are CASSLEASGSRRGELFF.